This T cell receptor beta chain came from a study of T-cell reconstitution after alpha-beta-depleted transplantation in children. Per the germline V gene, CDR1 is SGHVS and CDR2 is FNYEAQ. The CDR3 spans 17 residues. Unmatched junction bases numbered 6, after V lost 5 bases and J lost 0 bases. Preparation of the TCRbeta library involved a method that used unique molecular identifiers. TCRdb reprocessed the PCR reads via MiXCR and lists one record per CDR3 protein. The sample has approximately 82,000 distinct CDR3 sequences; roughly 15% are singletons. Study-level findings and limits: Alpha-beta T cells present about two months after transplant were reported to originate from several hundred expanded graft clones.

This clonotype was found a few times. What it binds is unknown. This clonotype was obtained from a male patient aged 2 to 9 who had a stem cell transplant for acute lymphoblastic leukemia, so the T cells may come from the graft donor. Here the sequenced sample was PBMCs, mostly from graft donor cells, taken 180 days after TCRalphabeta/CD19-depleted stem cell transplant. The gene calls are TRBV7-6 and TRBJ2-1; the match to TRBD2 covers 11 bases. CDR3 nucleotides: TGTGCCAGCAGCACAACCGGGACTAGCGGCTCCTACAATGAGCAGTTCTTC. Amino acid sequence: CASSTTGTSGSYNEQFF.